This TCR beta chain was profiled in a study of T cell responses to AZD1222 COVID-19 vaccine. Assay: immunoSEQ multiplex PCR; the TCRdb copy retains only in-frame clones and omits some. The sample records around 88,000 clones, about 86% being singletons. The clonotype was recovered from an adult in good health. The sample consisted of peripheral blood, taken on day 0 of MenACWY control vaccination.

This chain's CDR3 is CASSLGPGENSPLHF. As DNA, the CDR3 is TGTGCCAGCAGCTTAGGTCCAGGGGAAAATTCACCCCTCCACTTT. This chain links TRBV7-2 with TRBJ1-6; D is possibly TRBD1 (6 bases). The V gene lost 1 base and the J gene lost 7 bases, with 11 bases spanning the gap. CDR3 length: 15 amino acids. Germline V lookup: CDR1 SGHTA, CDR2 FQGNSA.